A single sample gave rise to the 24 T cell receptor beta chains below, sequenced in a study of blood T cell repertoires in COVID-19. Profiling relied on immunoSEQ multiplex PCR, and the TCRdb table lists in-frame clones only, not all of them. The data show about 49,000 clones, with more than 75% seen just once and more than 2% held by the top ten. The sequencing sample was made of peripheral blood. These TCRs come from an elderly woman with COVID-19, enrolled during active disease.

A remark on this clone: One end of the junction is discordant with germline, which a read error may explain. The chain carries TRBV27 and TRBJ2-3, with D perhaps TRBD1 (5 bases). This CDR3 is 14 amino acids long. From germline, CDR1 is MNHEY and CDR2 SMNVEV (reference sequence). CDR3: CASSLSQDADTQYF. The CDR3 nucleotides are TGTGCCAGCAGTCTATCACAGGACGCAGATACGCAGTATTTT.

The chain has TRBV5-4 and TRBJ1-3; 7 nucleotides match TRBD1. Looked up from germline, CDR1 is SGHNT and CDR2 is YYREEE (reference sequence). There are 14 residues in the CDR3. Unmatched junction bases numbered 1, after V lost 4 bases and J lost 0 bases. DNA for the CDR3: TGTGCCAGCAGCCGACAGGGCTCTGGAAACACCATATATTTT. Encoded protein: CASSRQGSGNTIYF.

This clone appeared once. The chain links TRBV7-9 to TRBJ2-1, with D possibly matching TRBD2 (7 bases). The germline gives CDR1 SEHNR, CDR2 FQNEAQ (reference sequence). The CDR3 consists of 15 residues. V was trimmed by 5 bases and J by 9 bases, leaving 20 bases between them. CDR3 DNA: TGTGCCAGCAGCCAGCTCGGGGGGCGGGTAACTGAGCAGTTCTTC. Translated, it gives CASSQLGGRVTEQFF.

This rearrangement joins TRBV10-3 to TRBJ2-3; 7 bases are shared with TRBD2. This CDR3 is built from 14 residues. In germline, CDR1 is ENHRY, CDR2 SYGVKD. J gave up 2 bases and V 7 bases, and 6 bases lay outside the gene matches. This chain's CDR3 is CAINAGEFTDTQYF. DNA of the CDR3: TGTGCCATCAATGCGGGGGAGTTCACAGATACGCAGTATTTT.

This clone turned up a few times. The chain has TRBV30 and TRBJ1-4; D is uncertain. The germline V gene has CDR1 GTSNPN and CDR2 SVGIG (reference sequence). The CDR3 length is 13 residues. V was trimmed by 7 bases and J by 8 bases, leaving 17 bases between them. CDR3 region: CAYNLRVGEKLFF. For the CDR3, the DNA is TGTGCCTACAACTTGAGGGTAGGCGAAAAACTGTTTTTT.

The rearrangement uses TRBV6-6 and TRBJ2-5; 14 bases fit TRBD2. The J segment lost 5 bases and the V segment lost 5 bases, leaving 10 bases of the junction unmatched. The CDR3 totals 17 residues. The germline CDR1 and CDR2 sequences are MNHNY and SVGAGI (reference sequence). DNA for the CDR3: TGTGCCAGCAGTCCGTTCCCTGGACTAGCGGGGGGTGAGACCCAGTACTTC. This translates into CASSPFPGLAGGETQYF.

The rearrangement uses TRBV7-2 and TRBJ2-1, with D tentatively TRBD1 (6 bases). V lost 5 bases to trimming and J lost 0 bases, with 11 bases between them. The germline V gene has CDR1 SGHTA and CDR2 FQGNSA. The CDR3 length is 15 residues. The CDR3 loop reads CASSLQGSSYNEQFF. DNA of the CDR3: TGTGCCAGCAGCCTGCAGGGGAGCTCCTACAATGAGCAGTTCTTC.

J is TRBJ2-5 and V is TRBV7-6; 11 bases line up with TRBD2. The CDR3 consists of 15 residues. Per the germline V gene, CDR1 is SGHVS and CDR2 is FNYEAQ. J lost 7 bases, V lost 5 bases, and 9 bases had no gene match. CDR3 residues: CASSATSGGPVTQYF. CDR3 DNA: TGTGCCAGCAGCGCCACTAGCGGGGGACCTGTGACCCAGTACTTC.

V and J are TRBV10-2 and TRBJ1-1; 10 bases are shared with TRBD1. The CDR3 has 13 amino acids. The V gene end was trimmed by 7 bases and the J gene end by 11 bases; junction bases not matched to a gene: 10. Germline V gene lookup returns CDR1 WSHSY and CDR2 SAAADI. The CDR3 here is CASIATGGVDAFF. The CDR3 nucleotides are TGCGCCAGCATCGCGACAGGGGGCGTCGATGCTTTCTTT.

The gene calls are TRBV5-1 and TRBJ2-7, with D possibly being TRBD2 (6 bases). The CDR3 length is 16 residues. Per germline, CDR1 SGHRS and CDR2 YFSETQ. V was clipped by 4 bases and J by 1 base, with 18 bases between them. CDR3 protein: CASSPPAGSSSYEQYF. Written as DNA, the CDR3 is TGCGCCAGCAGCCCGCCGGCGGGAAGCAGTTCCTACGAGCAGTACTTC.

The V gene is TRBV2, the J gene TRBJ1-6, with TRBD1 matching 7 bases. The J segment lost 4 bases and the V segment lost 4 bases, leaving 7 bases of the junction unmatched. CDR3 length equals 16 residues. Germline CDR1 is SNHLY and CDR2 is FYNNEI. CDR3 amino acids: CASSADRSAYNSPLHF. DNA of the CDR3: TGTGCCAGCAGTGCGGACAGGAGCGCTTATAATTCACCCCTCCACTTT.

The CDR3 bases are TGTGCCAGTAGTATAGGAGGACAGGCGATCACTGAAGCTTTCTTT. This codes for CASSIGGQAITEAFF. The chain uses TRBV19 and TRBJ1-1; 7 nucleotides align to TRBD1. Looked up from germline, CDR1 is LNHDA and CDR2 is SQIVND (reference sequence). V lost 1 base and J lost 4; bases outside the gene matches: 6. CDR3 length: 15 residues.

The V gene is TRBV5-1, the J gene TRBJ2-1, with 7 bases fitting TRBD1. The CDR3 runs to 14 residues. Germline-derived CDR1 and CDR2 are SGHRS and YFSETQ. V shed 2 bases and J 5 bases; nucleotides not matched to a gene: 4. This CDR3 is CASSFTRGNNEQFF. In nucleotides, the CDR3 is TGCGCCAGCAGCTTCACCAGGGGGAACAATGAGCAGTTCTTC.

This clone has a handful of counts. The V and J genes are TRBV7-2 and TRBJ1-2; 7 bases line up with TRBD1. Germline CDR1 SGHTA, CDR2 FQGNSA. The length of the CDR3 is 15 residues. With V trimmed by 5 bases and J by 5 bases, 11 bases remained unmatched. The CDR3 DNA follows: TGTGCCAGCAGCGCCCGGACAGGTTCGGGGTATGGCTACACCTTC. Its protein product is CASSARTGSGYGYTF.

This sequence joins TRBV9 and TRBJ1-5; a possible D gene is TRBD1 (5 bases). CDR1 and CDR2 (germline): SGDLS, YYNGEE. The CDR3 runs 15 residues. V was shortened by 0 bases and J by 6 bases, with 13 bases between the two germline ends. The chain's CDR3 is CASSVGTSGGQPQHF. The CDR3 DNA is TGTGCCAGCAGCGTAGGCACCTCCGGGGGTCAGCCCCAGCATTTT.

The rearrangement uses TRBV24-1 and TRBJ2-3; TRBD2 might be the D (7 bases). The CDR3 covers 14 residues. Germline V gene lookup returns CDR1 KGHDR and CDR2 SFDVKD. Trimming removed 9 bases from V and 4 bases from J, with 16 bases in between. As DNA, the CDR3 is TGTGCCACCCGACGGGGGGCAGAGGCAGATACGCAGTATTTT. This sequence encodes CATRRGAEADTQYF.

CDR3 residues: CASSLGLGGQGYGYTF. CDR3 bases: TGTGCCAGCAGCTTAGGGCTGGGAGGGCAGGGATATGGCTACACCTTC. The chain is built from TRBV11-2 and TRBJ1-2; maybe TRBD1 (5 bases). The CDR3 consists of 16 residues. Germline CDR1 is SGHAT and CDR2 is FQNNGV. V lost 1 base to trimming and J lost 5 bases, with 17 bases between them. The entire variable domain, with the rest obtained from reference TRBV11-2 and TRBJ1-2, is as follows: EAGVAQSPRYKIIEKRQSVAFWCNPISGHATLYWYQQILGQGPKLLIQFQNNGVVDDSQLPKDRFSAERLKGVDSTLKIQPAKLEDSAVYLCASSLGLGGQGYGYTFGSGTRLTVV.

The rearrangement joins TRBV6-5 to TRBJ2-4, with a tentative D call TRBD1 (6 bases). Germline-derived CDR1 and CDR2 are MNHEY and SVGAGI. Trimming left V 8 bases short and J 6 bases short, with 20 bases between. The CDR3 loop spans 15 amino acids. CDR3 DNA: TGTGCCAGCGGGACGATATCAGGGGCTTCAAACATTCAGTACTTC. Amino acid sequence: CASGTISGASNIQYF.

The rearrangement uses TRBV11-2 and TRBJ1-2; 8 bases are shared with TRBD1. CDR3 length: 16 residues. CDR1 SGHAT and CDR2 FQNNGV come from the germline V gene. J was trimmed by 4 bases and V by 4 bases; bases with no gene match: 11. The CDR3 DNA reads TGTGCCAGCAGCTGGGACAGGACTGCAGGGCCCTATGGCTACACCTTC. Its protein product is CASSWDRTAGPYGYTF. The variable domain in full, completed from reference TRBV11-2 and TRBJ1-2, reads EAGVAQSPRYKIIEKRQSVAFWCNPISGHATLYWYQQILGQGPKLLIQFQNNGVVDDSQLPKDRFSAERLKGVDSTLKIQPAKLEDSAVYLCASSWDRTAGPYGYTFGSGTRLTVV.

As to this clone: The sample holds other DNA sequences that translate to the same CDR3. This chain connects TRBV28 to TRBJ1-1, with a possible D match to TRBD1 (6 bases). Germline CDR1 and CDR2: MDHEN and SYDVKM. The CDR3 is 14 residues long. Trimming stripped 4 bases from V and 0 bases from J, with 9 bases between. The CDR3 protein is CASSSTGLNTEAFF. The CDR3 nucleotides read TGTGCCAGCAGTTCCACAGGGCTGAACACTGAAGCTTTCTTT.

The chain couples TRBV18 to TRBJ1-1; 9 bases align to TRBD1. This CDR3 spans 14 amino acids. The trim removed 3 bases at V and 4 bases at J, leaving 3 bases unmatched. Germline CDR1 is KGHSH and CDR2 is LQKENI. The CDR3 DNA follows: TGTGCCAGCTCACCGGGACAGGGCACCACTGAAGCTTTCTTT. Protein sequence: CASSPGQGTTEAFF.

This chain links TRBV5-5 with TRBJ2-6; weak D call: TRBD1 (6 bases). Germline CDR1 SGHKS, CDR2 YYEKEE (reference sequence). V lost 3 bases and J 0 bases, leaving 7 bases between the germline ends. CDR3 length: 15 amino acids. CDR3 in DNA: TGTGCCAGCAGCTCGGACAGCTCTGGGGCCAACGTCCTGACTTTC. Protein sequence: CASSSDSSGANVLTF.

The rearrangement links TRBV18 to TRBJ2-2, with D perhaps matching TRBD1 (5 bases). V was clipped by 3 bases and J by 5 bases, with 19 bases between them. CDR1 is KGHSH and CDR2 is LQKENI in the germline V gene. CDR3 size: 17 residues. The CDR3 coding sequence is TGTGCCAGCTCACCCTTCTCGCAGGGTCATAATACCGGGGAGCTGTTTTTT. The encoded protein is CASSPFSQGHNTGELFF.

The chain has TRBV6-4 and TRBJ1-5; D is possibly TRBD1 (6 bases). Between the trimmed V and J ends, which lost 3 bases and 4 bases, there was a span of 7 bases. Germline CDR1 and CDR2: MRHNA and SNTAGT. CDR3 size: 13 residues. The CDR3 DNA reads as TGTGCCAGCAGTGAACAGGGAAATCAGCCCCAGCATTTT. Residues: CASSEQGNQPQHF.